This T cell receptor (beta chain) is from a study of cytomegalovirus exposure and HLA in healthy donors. Germline lookup yields CDR1 SGHRS and CDR2 YFSETQ. This CDR3 is 13 amino acids long. Unmatched junction bases numbered 6, after V lost 4 bases and J lost 8 bases. With 60 Vbeta and 13 Jbeta primers, the PCR was carried out. Generated by immunoSEQ multiplex PCR, the TCRdb table keeps only in-frame clones and is missing some. The sample has about 200,000 clones; around 80% are singletons. Comments on this clone: Its antigen is unidentified.

Study-level findings and limits: Donor immune exposure was known only as CMV serostatus.

This chain connects TRBV5-1 to TRBJ2-3, with 8 bases fitting TRBD1. The specimen sequenced was PBMCs. The clonotype originates from a man between 18 and 29 years old in good health and CMV-seronegative. The chain's CDR3 is CASSNTGGGTQYF. The DNA of the CDR3 is TGCGCCAGCAGCAACACAGGGGGTGGTACGCAGTATTTT.